These T cell receptor beta chains were read from a single sample in a study of OX40 agonist ivuxolimab in advanced cancers. Repertoires were generated with immunoSEQ multiplex PCR, while TCRdb's copy carries only in-frame clones and drops some. The data show more than 50,000 clones, with over 80% seen just once and approximately 4.3% held by the top ten. The input for sequencing was CD4+ or CD8+ T cells sorted from blood, taken in a trial of the OX40 agonist ivuxolimab. The origin of the receptors is an adult with an advanced solid tumor such as melanoma, head and neck, liver or kidney cancer. The CDR3 runs from the conserved cysteine through the conserved F or W. D genes are given only for firm matches. A clone size is listed for some rows: how often the clone was seen (once, few, many), or a class if it is expanded.

v_gene,abundance,j_gene,d_gene,CDR3aa,CDR3nt
TRBV7-3,NA,TRBJ2-1,TRBD2,CASSFFLAGGYNEQFF,TGTGCCAGCAGCTTCTTCTTAGCGGGAGGGTACAATGAGCAGTTCTTC
TRBV7-9,NA,TRBJ2-1,NA,CASSLQAEYNEQFF,TGTGCCAGCAGCTTACAGGCCGAGTACAATGAGCAGTTCTTC
TRBV5-1,NA,TRBJ2-7,NA,CASRIDASSSYEQYF,TGCGCCAGCAGGATTGATGCCTCGAGCTCCTACGAGCAGTACTTC
TRBV6-1,NA,TRBJ2-5,NA,CASSEITAGQETQYF,TGTGCCAGCAGTGAAATCACGGCGGGTCAAGAGACCCAGTACTTC
TRBV5-4,NA,TRBJ1-2,NA,CASSLGQGPGYTF,TGTGCCAGCAGCTTGGGCCAGGGGCCGGGCTACACCTTC
TRBV11-1,NA,TRBJ2-7,NA,CASSAFEEQYF,TGTGCCAGCAGCGCCTTTGAGGAGCAGTACTTC
TRBV2,NA,TRBJ2-2,NA,CASSVEGFGELFF,TGTGCCAGCAGTGTGGAGGGGTTCGGGGAGCTGTTTTTT
TRBV7-8,NA,TRBJ1-2,TRBD1,CASSRGQGNYGYTF,TGTGCCAGCAGCCGAGGACAGGGAAACTATGGCTACACCTTC
TRBV29-1,NA,TRBJ1-4,NA,CSVELGMSEKLFF,TGCAGCGTTGAATTAGGGATGAGTGAAAAACTGTTTTTT
TRBV7-9,NA,TRBJ2-7,NA,CASSLFRDSDYEQYF,TGTGCCAGCAGCTTATTTCGGGACTCAGACTACGAGCAGTACTTC
TRBV7-9,NA,TRBJ1-1,TRBD1,CASSPRTGMNTEAFF,TGTGCCAGCAGCCCCCGGACAGGGATGAACACTGAAGCTTTCTTT
TRBV14,once,TRBJ2-1,NA,CASSQPLYNEQFF,TGTGCCAGCAGCCAACCCCTCTACAATGAGCAGTTCTTC
TRBV7-9,NA,TRBJ2-1,NA,CASSPGTALNNEQFF,TGTGCCAGCAGCCCCGGGACGGCCTTGAACAATGAGCAGTTCTTC
TRBV6-1,few,TRBJ2-6,NA,CASSELAGSGANVLTF,TGTGCCAGCAGTGAACTTGCAGGTTCAGGGGCCAACGTCCTGACTTTC
TRBV4-3,NA,TRBJ1-5,NA,CASSREGRTSNQPQHF,TGCGCCAGCAGCCGGGAGGGACGGACTAGCAATCAGCCCCAGCATTTT
TRBV6-1,NA,TRBJ1-3,NA,CASSRPDSGNTIYF,TGTGCCAGCAGTCGCCCGGACTCTGGAAACACCATATATTTT
TRBV9,NA,TRBJ2-3,TRBD2,CASSVEVSGTDTQYF,TGTGCCAGCAGCGTCGAAGTTAGCGGGACAGATACGCAGTATTTT
TRBV15,NA,TRBJ1-1,NA,CATRWGRETEAFF,TGTGCCACCCGTTGGGGGAGAGAAACTGAAGCTTTCTTT
TRBV9,NA,TRBJ2-7,NA,CASSPPGAHEQYF,TGTGCCAGCAGCCCCCCGGGGGCCCACGAGCAGTACTTC
TRBV28,NA,TRBJ2-5,NA,CASSLSPALGLAQYF,TGTGCCAGCAGTTTATCCCCCGCATTGGGTCTGGCCCAGTACTTC
TRBV7-3,NA,TRBJ2-7,TRBD1,CASSQGQGRHEQYF,TGTGCCAGCAGCCAAGGACAGGGTAGGCACGAGCAGTACTTC
TRBV6-5,NA,TRBJ1-2,NA,CASSYSFQGYGYTF,TGTGCCAGCAGTTACTCCTTCCAGGGATATGGCTACACCTTC
TRBV10-3,once,TRBJ2-5,TRBD2,CAVSGDQETQYF,TGTGCCGTGAGCGGGGACCAAGAGACCCAGTACTTC
TRBV5-4,NA,TRBJ2-1,TRBD1,CASSRPPQGVGKQFF,TGTGCCAGCAGCCGCCCCCCCCAGGGGGTGGGCAAGCAGTTCTTC
TRBV9,NA,TRBJ2-7,TRBD2,CASSVGNSGTYEQYF,TGTGCCAGCAGCGTCGGGAACAGCGGGACCTACGAGCAGTACTTC
TRBV9,NA,TRBJ2-2,NA,CASSPQDSYTGELFF,TGTGCCAGCAGCCCCCAGGACAGCTACACCGGGGAGCTGTTTTTT
TRBV28,NA,TRBJ2-2,NA,CASSGHSWLGIGELFF,TGTGCCAGCAGTGGACATTCTTGGTTGGGGATCGGGGAGCTGTTTTTT
TRBV6-6,NA,TRBJ2-2,NA,CASTRRGENTGELFF,TGTGCCAGCACCCGCAGGGGAGAAAACACCGGGGAGCTGTTTTTT
TRBV2,NA,TRBJ2-5,NA,CASSAQLSQETQYF,TGTGCCAGCAGTGCACAGCTCTCCCAAGAGACCCAGTACTTC
TRBV10-3,NA,TRBJ1-5,TRBD1,CAISDPRQGAAGQPQHF,TGTGCCATCAGTGACCCGAGACAGGGGGCGGCAGGTCAGCCCCAGCATTTT
TRBV2,few,TRBJ2-7,NA,CASSGYSYEQYF,TGTGCCAGCAGCGGGTACTCCTACGAGCAGTACTTC